This TCR beta chain was retrieved from a study of blood T cells in healthy people across ages. Study-wide results and limits: Higher diversity and more naive CD4+ cells were features of long-lived donors, compared to aged donors. Diversity estimates drawn from one million T cells were deemed underestimates.

Primers used in a second PCR of about 7 to 12 cycles were a sample-barcoded 5' primer and a J-beta primer mix. TCRdb fed the 5' RACE reads into MiXCR, producing one record per CDR3 protein. Of about 940,000 distinct CDR3 sequences in the sample, roughly 43% are singletons; the top ten hold around an eighth. The CDR3 totals 20 residues. The V and J ends lost 7 bases and 0 bases respectively, with 29 bases between them. Per germline, CDR1 SEHNR and CDR2 FQNEAQ (reference sequence). To note about this clonotype: Its antigen is as yet unknown.

The sequence came from a man aged 30 to 39 in good health. The sample taken for sequencing was blood. The chain uses TRBV7-9 and TRBJ2-3; a possible D gene is TRBD2 (6 bases). The CDR3 loop reads CASTLRGGMLARSSTDTQYF. The CDR3 DNA is TGTGCCAGCACCCTTAGAGGAGGGATGTTGGCGCGGTCTAGCACAGATACGCAGTATTTT.